These T cell receptor beta chains were read from a single sample in a study of shared clonotypes between healthy human individuals. Sequencing used immunoSEQ multiplex PCR; TCRdb keeps in-frame clones, though not all of them. This sample yields approximately 2,300,000 clones, of which 80% to 95% are seen a single time; more than 0.35% belongs to the top ten. Sequencing was performed on naive CD4+ T cells from PBMCs. The receptors were gathered from a young man in good health. Some clones in this sample may be carry-over from other donors' samples. CDR3s include the opening cysteine and the closing phenylalanine or tryptophan. D genes are given only for firm matches. Expanded clones are given a class, and other clones once, few, many or no size at all.

j_gene	d_gene	abundance	v_gene	CDR3aa	CDR3nt
TRBJ2-1	.	once	TRBV19	CASRGLSSYNEQFF	TGTGCCAGTCGCGGGTTAAGCTCCTACAATGAGCAGTTCTTC
TRBJ2-4	.	.	TRBV2	CASKARDIQYF	TGTGCCAGCAAAGCCCGAGACATTCAGTACTTC
TRBJ2-1	.	.	TRBV7-6	CASSSPGRSGFNEQFF	TGTGCCAGCAGCTCCCCAGGGAGATCAGGTTTCAATGAGCAGTTCTTC
TRBJ2-5	TRBD2	.	TRBV10-3	CAISPTSGQETQYF	TGTGCCATCAGCCCGACTAGCGGCCAAGAGACCCAGTACTTC
TRBJ1-2	.	.	TRBV20-1	CSARTPYGYTF	TGCAGTGCCAGAACGCCGTATGGCTACACCTTC
TRBJ1-4	.	.	TRBV7-2	CASSYSGLLEKLFF	TGTGCCAGCAGCTACTCGGGACTGCTTGAAAAACTGTTTTTT
TRBJ2-7	TRBD2	.	TRBV7-9	CASSRSGTSGYEQYF	TGTGCCAGCAGCCGTTCCGGGACTAGCGGGTACGAGCAGTACTTC
TRBJ1-1	.	.	TRBV2	CASSEAQPGSTEAFF	TGTGCCAGCAGTGAAGCGCAGCCCGGGAGCACTGAAGCTTTCTTT
TRBJ1-6	.	.	TRBV6-5	CASSYSTDSPLHF	TGTGCCAGCAGTTACTCCACCGATTCACCCCTCCACTTT
TRBJ2-5	TRBD1	.	TRBV9	CASSAGQGRLETQYF	TGTGCCAGCAGCGCCGGACAGGGCCGATTGGAGACCCAGTACTTC
TRBJ1-4	.	.	TRBV4-1	CASSQEGGMGGKLFF	TGCGCCAGCAGCCAAGAGGGGGGGATGGGTGGAAAACTGTTTTTT
TRBJ1-2	.	.	TRBV4-2	CASSQVPTELHYGYTF	TGTGCCAGCAGCCAAGTCCCGACCGAATTGCACTATGGCTACACCTTC
TRBJ2-7	TRBD1	.	TRBV18	CASSPGQGGFYEQYF	TGTGCCAGCTCACCGGGACAGGGGGGTTTCTACGAGCAGTACTTC
TRBJ2-7	.	.	TRBV4-3	CASSQISGPTYEQYF	TGCGCCAGCAGCCAAATCTCGGGACCCACCTACGAGCAGTACTTC
TRBJ2-7	.	.	TRBV5-1	CASSFSGSTYEQYF	TGCGCCAGCAGCTTTAGCGGTTCAACCTACGAGCAGTACTTC
TRBJ2-1	TRBD2	.	TRBV7-2	CASSLLSGSGTISYNEQFF	TGTGCCAGCAGCCTACTTTCGGGCAGCGGGACCATCTCCTACAATGAGCAGTTCTTC
TRBJ2-1	TRBD2	once	TRBV28	CASRHLAGGFNEQFF	TGTGCCAGCAGGCATCTAGCGGGAGGTTTCAATGAGCAGTTCTTC
TRBJ1-3	.	.	TRBV2	CASGQTDSGNTIYF	TGTGCCAGCGGGCAAACTGACTCTGGAAACACCATATATTTT
TRBJ1-2	TRBD1	.	TRBV10-2	CASRRDRDYGYTF	TGCGCCAGCAGAAGGGACAGGGACTATGGCTACACCTTC
TRBJ1-2	.	.	TRBV28	CASVTGRDGYTF	TGTGCCAGCGTGACTGGACGTGACGGCTACACCTTC
TRBJ2-6	.	.	TRBV6-1	CASSESLSGANVLTF	TGTGCCAGCAGTGAAAGCCTCTCTGGGGCCAACGTCCTGACTTTC
TRBJ2-3	.	.	TRBV18	CASSPEDTQYF	TGTGCCAGCTCACCAGAAGATACGCAGTATTTT
TRBJ2-5	TRBD1	.	TRBV29-1	CSVRGTEETQYF	TGCAGCGTCCGTGGGACAGAAGAGACCCAGTACTTC
TRBJ2-5	.	.	TRBV6-1	CASSAKGGETQYF	TGTGCCAGCAGCGCAAAGGGAGGCGAGACCCAGTACTTC
TRBJ2-7	TRBD1	.	TRBV13	CASSLGQVMITEQYF	TGTGCCAGCAGCTTGGGACAGGTAATGATCACCGAGCAGTACTTC
TRBJ2-7	.	.	TRBV9	CASSVLGHRGLTYEQYF	TGTGCCAGCAGCGTTTTAGGGCATAGGGGTCTCACCTACGAGCAGTACTTC
TRBJ2-3	TRBD2	.	TRBV4-3	CASSQDYTSGRGADTQYF	TGCGCCAGCAGCCAAGATTACACTAGCGGGAGAGGCGCAGATACGCAGTATTTT
TRBJ1-5	.	.	TRBV25-1	CASSESRRGTNQPQHF	TGTGCCAGCAGTGAATCCAGGAGAGGTACCAATCAGCCCCAGCATTTT
TRBJ1-2	TRBD1	.	TRBV5-6	CASSINPSTGLYGYTF	TGTGCCAGCAGTATAAATCCTTCGACAGGGCTCTATGGCTACACCTTC
TRBJ2-7	TRBD2	.	TRBV27	CASSLSGTSYSYEQYF	TGTGCCAGCAGTTTATCCGGGACTAGCTACTCCTACGAGCAGTACTTC
TRBJ1-1	.	.	TRBV7-3	CASSLAGNTEAFF	TGTGCCAGCAGCTTAGCGGGAAACACTGAAGCTTTCTTT
TRBJ2-2	.	.	TRBV7-9	CATMETERWGELFF	TGTGCCACCATGGAGACGGAGCGGTGGGGGGAGCTGTTTTTT